Listed below are T cell receptor beta chains from one sample, sequenced in a study of response to subunit inactivated influenza vaccine. One entry per CDR3 protein, called by TCRdb with MiXCR from the RT-PCR reads. Of 400,000 to 550,000 distinct CDR3 sequences in the sample, 25% are singletons; the top ten hold 1.9%. The starting material was CD4+ T cells sorted from PBMCs, obtained less than 6 days after vaccination. The receptors here all came from a man in his forties or fifties who received an inactivated influenza vaccine. Each CDR3 is given with its conserved first and last residue. The D gene is left open where the match is weak. Size is stated for part of the rows, as once, few or many counts, or as a class when the clone is expanded.

clone size	D gene	V gene	J gene	CDR3 protein	CDR3 DNA
once	NA	TRBV28	TRBJ1-2	CASTTPQGSLTYGYTF	TGTGCCAGCACTACGCCACAGGGTTCCTTGACTTATGGCTACACCTTC
NA	TRBD2	TRBV6-2/TRBV6-3	TRBJ2-1	CASSYLAGVNEQFF	TGTGCCAGCAGTTATTTGGCGGGAGTCAATGAGCAGTTCTTC
NA	NA	TRBV6-1	TRBJ2-1	CASSLITTENEQFF	TGTGCCAGCAGTCTTATAACGACGGAAAATGAGCAGTTCTTC
NA	TRBD1	TRBV7-9	TRBJ2-7	CASSSDDRVPAYEQYF	TGTGCCAGCAGCTCGGACGACAGGGTTCCAGCCTACGAGCAGTACTTC
few	NA	TRBV11-2	TRBJ1-3	CASSPMGGRDIGNTIYF	TGTGCCAGCAGCCCCATGGGGGGAAGAGATATCGGAAACACCATATATTTT
few	TRBD2	TRBV5-1	TRBJ2-2	CASSLGLDTGELFF	TGCGCCAGCAGCCTAGGACTAGACACCGGGGAGCTGTTTTTT
NA	NA	TRBV20-1	TRBJ2-3	CSARDSRVGTTDTQYF	TGCAGTGCTAGAGATTCACGGGTCGGGACCACAGATACGCAGTATTTT
few	NA	TRBV12-3/TRBV12-4	TRBJ2-7	CASSLRASNEQYF	TGTGCCAGCAGTTTAAGGGCGTCTAACGAGCAGTACTTC
NA	NA	TRBV5-1	TRBJ2-1	CASSPGNSYNEQFF	TGCGCCAGCAGCCCAGGAAACTCCTACAATGAGCAGTTCTTC
few	NA	TRBV5-1	TRBJ2-7	CASSLVGRIYEQYF	TGCGCCAGCAGCTTGGTGGGACGGATCTACGAGCAGTACTTC
NA	TRBD2	TRBV5-1	TRBJ2-5	CASRAGTSGRARETQYF	TGCGCCAGCAGGGCCGGGACTAGCGGGAGGGCCCGAGAGACCCAGTACTTC
few	NA	TRBV3-1	TRBJ1-1	CASSPSAGEAFF	TGTGCCAGCAGCCCGTCCGCGGGGGAAGCTTTCTTT
few	NA	TRBV20-1	TRBJ1-2	CSARDGTEYGYTF	TGCAGTGCTAGAGACGGGACGGAGTATGGCTACACCTTC
few	NA	TRBV20-1	TRBJ2-3	CSAKIITDTQYF	TGCAGTGCCAAGATTATAACAGATACGCAGTATTTT
few	TRBD2	TRBV7-3	TRBJ2-2	CASSVAGGRTGELFF	TGTGCCAGCAGCGTAGCGGGAGGTCGAACCGGGGAGCTGTTTTTT
few	NA	TRBV12-3/TRBV12-4	TRBJ1-2	CASSLGTYGYTF	TGTGCCAGCAGTTTGGGGACCTATGGCTACACCTTC
NA	NA	TRBV6-1	TRBJ1-1	CASRDSEAFF	TGTGCCAGCAGGGACTCTGAAGCTTTCTTT
NA	NA	TRBV12-3/TRBV12-4	TRBJ2-3	CASSRSVGTDTQYF	TGTGCCAGCAGCCGAAGCGTAGGCACAGATACGCAGTATTTT
few	NA	TRBV29-1	TRBJ2-5	CSVEAGTQYF	TGCAGCGTTGAGGCGGGGACCCAGTACTTC
few	NA	TRBV20-1	TRBJ1-4	CSAQPRLAGKEEKLFF	TGCAGTGCCCAGCCAAGGTTGGCAGGGAAGGAGGAAAAACTGTTTTTT
few	NA	TRBV15	TRBJ2-1	CATRGGIYSYNEQFF	TGTGCCACCAGAGGAGGGATTTACTCCTACAATGAGCAGTTCTTC
NA	TRBD1	TRBV20-1	TRBJ1-2	CSVPGQGTPNYGYTF	TGCAGTGTCCCGGGACAGGGGACTCCTAACTATGGCTACACCTTC
few	TRBD1	TRBV11-2	TRBJ2-1	CASSFFGQGSNEQFF	TGTGCCAGCAGCTTCTTTGGACAGGGGTCCAATGAGCAGTTCTTC
NA	NA	TRBV3-1	TRBJ1-5	CASSPRRGSGQPQHF	TGTGCCAGCAGCCCGCGACGGGGTTCCGGGCAGCCCCAGCATTTT
NA	NA	TRBV6-1	TRBJ1-5	CASQPGGTNSNQPQHF	TGTGCCAGTCAGCCAGGAGGGACAAATAGCAATCAGCCCCAGCATTTT
many	NA	TRBV4-3	TRBJ2-3	CASSQEGGRTQYF	TGCGCCAGCAGCCAAGAGGGGGGCCGTACGCAGTATTTT
NA	NA	TRBV6-2/TRBV6-3	TRBJ2-6	CASTSAGAGANVLTF	TGTGCCAGCACTTCGGCTGGGGCAGGGGCCAACGTCCTGACTTTC
few	NA	TRBV5-1	TRBJ1-1	CASSLTQGYTEAFF	TGCGCCAGCAGCTTAACACAGGGTTACACTGAAGCTTTCTTT
NA	TRBD1	TRBV10-3	TRBJ1-2	CAIRMAGGDYGYTF	TGTGCCATCAGAATGGCAGGGGGTGACTATGGCTACACCTTC
few	NA	TRBV3-1	TRBJ1-1	CASSLKGGSEEAFF	TGTGCCAGCAGCCTCAAAGGAGGGTCAGAGGAAGCTTTCTTT
NA	TRBD2	TRBV3-1	TRBJ2-7	CASSQDWRREGTYEQYF	TGTGCCAGCAGCCAAGATTGGCGGCGGGAGGGAACCTACGAGCAGTACTTC
NA	NA	TRBV28	TRBJ2-3	CASSSKTREFTDTQYF	TGTGCCAGCAGTTCCAAGACTAGAGAGTTCACAGATACGCAGTATTTT
many	TRBD2	TRBV29-1	TRBJ2-1	CSVQLAGGRGEQFF	TGCAGCGTTCAACTAGCGGGGGGGCGGGGTGAGCAGTTCTTC
few	NA	TRBV15	TRBJ2-6	CATSRFWATGANVLTF	TGTGCCACCAGCAGATTCTGGGCCACTGGGGCCAACGTCCTGACTTTC
NA	NA	TRBV9	TRBJ2-5	CASSPRERAQETQYF	TGTGCCAGCAGCCCCCGGGAGAGAGCTCAAGAGACCCAGTACTTC
many	NA	TRBV12-3/TRBV12-4	TRBJ2-1	CASSLSSGEQFF	TGTGCCAGCAGTTTGTCGAGCGGGGAGCAGTTCTTC
few	TRBD2	TRBV6-1	TRBJ2-2	CASRKGLAIYTGELFF	TGTGCCAGCAGAAAGGGACTAGCGATTTATACCGGGGAGCTGTTTTTT
NA	NA	TRBV5-1	TRBJ2-7	CASSKGEREREQYF	TGCGCCAGCAGCAAAGGTGAGAGGGAGCGGGAGCAGTACTTC
NA	NA	TRBV9	TRBJ2-3	CASSVLAISTDTQYF	TGTGCCAGCAGCGTACTAGCGATATCCACAGATACGCAGTATTTT
few	TRBD1	TRBV5-1	TRBJ1-5	CASSAGQGNNQPQHF	TGCGCCAGCAGCGCGGGACAGGGAAACAATCAGCCCCAGCATTTT